Listed below are T cell receptor beta chains from one sample, sequenced in a study of siplizumab effects on memory and regulatory T cells. TCRdb's copy holds only in-frame clones and misses some; the assay was immunoSEQ multiplex PCR. The sample holds some 100,000 clones, about 96% seen once. Sequenced material: naive CD4+ T cells sorted from blood. The origin of the receptors is a human donor in good health. The CDR3 runs from the conserved cysteine through the conserved F or W. A D gene is named only where the DNA matches it firmly. Expanded clones get a size class; other rows say once, few or many, or leave the size out.

abundance: .
d_gene: TRBD2
j_gene: TRBJ2-2
v_gene: TRBV4-1
CDR3nt: TGCGCCAGCAGCCATCGCACTAGCGGGGGGCGGAACACCGGGGAGCTGTTTTTT
CDR3aa: CASSHRTSGGRNTGELFF

abundance: once
d_gene: TRBD2
j_gene: TRBJ2-5
v_gene: TRBV5-5
CDR3nt: TGTGCCAGCAGCGAGGGGACTAGGGGAGAGACCCAGTACTTC
CDR3aa: CASSEGTRGETQYF

abundance: .
d_gene: TRBD1
j_gene: TRBJ2-1
v_gene: TRBV6-4
CDR3nt: TGTGCCAGCAGTCAACAGGGGTCCCCCTTCAATGAGCAGTTCTTC
CDR3aa: CASSQQGSPFNEQFF

abundance: .
d_gene: .
j_gene: TRBJ1-2
v_gene: TRBV7-2
CDR3nt: TGTGCCAGCAGCCGGATGGGGGTGCTATATGGCTACACCTTC
CDR3aa: CASSRMGVLYGYTF

abundance: .
d_gene: .
j_gene: TRBJ1-6
v_gene: TRBV9
CDR3nt: TGTGCCAGCAGCGTAGGGGAGAGACATAATTCACCCCTCCACTTT
CDR3aa: CASSVGERHNSPLHF

abundance: once
d_gene: TRBD1
j_gene: TRBJ1-4
v_gene: TRBV5-1
CDR3nt: TGCGCCAGCAGCTTGGAAGGGGACAGGGATAATGAAAAACTGTTTTTT
CDR3aa: CASSLEGDRDNEKLFF

abundance: .
d_gene: .
j_gene: TRBJ2-7
v_gene: TRBV6-6
CDR3nt: TGTGCCAGCACCCCGGACGGTACCTACGAGCAGTACTTC
CDR3aa: CASTPDGTYEQYF

abundance: .
d_gene: .
j_gene: TRBJ1-6
v_gene: TRBV19
CDR3nt: TGTGCCAGCCATACAGGGTTCAATTCACCCCTCCACTTT
CDR3aa: CASHTGFNSPLHF

abundance: .
d_gene: TRBD1
j_gene: TRBJ2-1
v_gene: TRBV10-1
CDR3nt: TGCGCCAGCAGTGACCGGGACAGGCGGCGAGGTGGGTCTTACAATGAGCAGTTCTTC
CDR3aa: CASSDRDRRRGGSYNEQFF

abundance: .
d_gene: .
j_gene: TRBJ1-3
v_gene: TRBV2
CDR3nt: TGTGCCAGCAGTGCGGCGTGGGGGGGCTCTGGAAACACCATATATTTT
CDR3aa: CASSAAWGGSGNTIYF

abundance: .
d_gene: TRBD1
j_gene: TRBJ1-2
v_gene: TRBV5-1
CDR3nt: TGCGCCAGCAGCTTGTTGGACAGGGGAGAGGCTCTATATGGCTACACCTTC
CDR3aa: CASSLLDRGEALYGYTF

abundance: .
d_gene: TRBD1
j_gene: TRBJ1-1
v_gene: TRBV10-3
CDR3nt: TGTGCCATCACCTCCGGGACAGGGGAGAGAGCTTTCTTT
CDR3aa: CAITSGTGERAFF

abundance: once
d_gene: .
j_gene: TRBJ1-1
v_gene: TRBV7-2
CDR3nt: TGTGCCAGCAGACCGGCATCGAACACTGAAGCTTTCTTT
CDR3aa: CASRPASNTEAFF

abundance: .
d_gene: .
j_gene: TRBJ1-4
v_gene: TRBV2
CDR3nt: TGTGCCAGCAATCGAGCACAGGGAAGGTCGACCGAAAAACTGTTTTTT
CDR3aa: CASNRAQGRSTEKLFF

abundance: .
d_gene: TRBD1
j_gene: TRBJ1-5
v_gene: TRBV7-2
CDR3nt: TGTGCCAGCAGCCAGGACAGGAGATTTGATAGCAATCAGCCCCAGCATTTT
CDR3aa: CASSQDRRFDSNQPQHF

abundance: .
d_gene: TRBD1
j_gene: TRBJ1-1
v_gene: TRBV5-6
CDR3nt: TGTGCCAGCAGCGGAGGGACAGAGAGTTATCGCACTGAAGCTTTCTTT
CDR3aa: CASSGGTESYRTEAFF

abundance: .
d_gene: .
j_gene: TRBJ1-2
v_gene: TRBV5-3
CDR3nt: TGTGCCAGAAGCGAGGGTATTCGGAATGGCTACACCTTC
CDR3aa: CARSEGIRNGYTF